These 3 T cell receptor beta chains came from one sample sequenced in a study of blood T cell repertoires in COVID-19 (dated by TCRdb to the early 2020s). Library method: the immunoSEQ multiplex PCR assay. The table was pulled from immuneACCESS by TCRdb, which kept in-frame rearrangements only. Such tables lose some clones; where checked, under half of the loss comes from unresolved V genes, and the rest has no known cause. Within this sample are roughly 100,000 clones, with around four fifths of them counted one time only. In total, the top ten clones hold about 10% of the sample. The material sequenced was peripheral blood. The receptors shown here come from a woman of 80 years or more with acute or convalescent COVID-19.

The V call is TRBV3-1 (or the pseudogene TRBV3-2), the J call TRBJ1-2, with TRBD1 as a possible D gene (5 bases). Germline V gene data show CDR1 as LGHDT and CDR2 as YNNKEL (reference sequence). The V gene lost 4 bases and the J gene lost 1 base, with 10 bases spanning the gap. This CDR3 has 14 residues. CDR3 region: CASSRGGVNYGYTF. As DNA, the CDR3 is TGTGCCAGCAGCCGCGGGGGAGTTAACTATGGCTACACCTTC.

The V and J genes are TRBV9 and TRBJ1-1; no reliable D call. The length of the CDR3 is 13 residues. Germline CDR1 SGDLS, CDR2 YYNGEE. V was clipped by 0 bases and J by 8 bases, with 11 bases between them. This chain's CDR3 is CASSVVTGSEAFF. DNA of the CDR3: TGTGCCAGCAGCGTAGTTACGGGGTCGGAAGCTTTCTTT. Full variable domain (missing parts from reference TRBV9 and TRBJ1-1): DSGVTQTPKHLITATGQRVTLRCSPRSGDLSVYWYQQSLDQGLQFLIQYYNGEERAKGNILERFSAQQFPDLHSELNLSSLELGDSALYFCASSVVTGSEAFFGQGTRLTVV.

The chain uses TRBV19 and TRBJ1-2; 11 bases map to TRBD1. CDR1 and CDR2 (germline): LNHDA, SQIVND (reference sequence). Trimming removed 6 bases from V and 4 bases from J; junction bases left unmatched: 7. The CDR3 runs 15 residues. CDR3 DNA sequence: TGTGCCAGTAGCTCTGGACAGGGGGCTCCCTATGGCTACACCTTC. It specifies CASSSGQGAPYGYTF.